This T cell receptor beta chain comes out of a study of blood T cell repertoires in COVID-19. The V and J ends lost 2 bases and 7 bases respectively, with 11 bases between them. The CDR3 runs 14 residues. Germline V gives CDR1 MDHEN, CDR2 SYDVKM. This clone was seen once. Method: immunoSEQ multiplex PCR; TCRdb's copy keeps in-frame clones and lacks some. Here the sample spans roughly 150,000 clones, about nine tenths being singletons. The clonotype was recovered from a man aged 45-65 years who had recovered from COVID-19. Sequencing input: PBMCs or T cells enriched from blood (not recorded which). The chain recombines TRBV28 with TRBJ1-4, with D hard to call. CDR3 sequence: CASSLERNREKLFF. In DNA form, the CDR3 reads TGTGCCAGCAGTTTAGAGAGAAACCGTGAAAAACTGTTTTTT.